This T cell receptor beta chain stems from a study of shared clonotypes between healthy human individuals. Per the germline V gene, CDR1 is MDHEN and CDR2 is SYDVKM. V lost 5 bases to trimming and J lost 3 bases, with 16 bases between them. CDR3 length: 15 residues. The study, taken as a whole, reports: Naive subsets usually exceeded memory subsets in estimated richness.

Libraries were prepared by immunoSEQ multiplex PCR; TCRdb keeps only in-frame clonotypes and omits some of them. The table shows more than 900,000 clones, with 78% occurring only once. A word on this clone: Its antigen is unknown.

Sequenced input: memory CD4+ T cells from PBMCs. Indicated subset: CD45RA-negative fraction. The receptor was derived from a man in his late teens or twenties in good health. Some clones in this sample may be carry-over from other donors' samples. The chain recombines TRBV28 with TRBJ1-1; D is undetermined. CDR3 sequence (DNA): TGTGCCAGCAGTCCTCTGGGCAGGACGGACACTGAAGCTTTCTTT. Translating it yields CASSPLGRTDTEAFF.